Below, 21 T cell receptor beta chains from the same sample are listed, as sequenced in a study of PD-1 blockade in classical Hodgkin lymphoma (TCRdb year 2020). The time point tag for this specimen amounts to: cycle 2 day 1 (C2D1) of nivolumab. Every trial patient had relapsed following autologous stem cell transplantation, and prior brentuximab vedotin exposure was what differed among cohorts A, B and C. The library was prepared using the immunoSEQ multiplex PCR assay. The clones in this table, taken by TCRdb from immuneACCESS, are in-frame only. Not every clone is retained; where verified, under half of the shortfall comes from an unresolved V gene, and the cause of the rest is unknown. Here the sample has some 30,000 clones; 70% occur a single time. The ten top clones hold 12% to 15% of the sample. Sequencing was performed on peripheral blood mononuclear cells (PBMCs), taken before the second cycle of nivolumab. The source of these receptors is a human donor with classical Hodgkin lymphoma.

In its sample, this clone is medium-sized. This chain uses TRBV27 with TRBJ2-5, with a possible D match to TRBD1 (6 bases). This CDR3 has 13 amino acids. V lost 6 bases and J lost 7, with 15 bases in between. Germline V CDR1 and CDR2: MNHEY, SMNVEV (reference sequence). The CDR3 spells CASSFTVGGTQYF. The CDR3 nucleotides are TGTGCCAGCAGCTTTACCGTAGGGGGGACCCAGTACTTC.

The chain carries TRBV10-1 and TRBJ2-2; TRBD1 matches 10 bases. Germline assignment: CDR1 WNHNN and CDR2 SYGVQD (reference sequence). There are 21 residues in the CDR3. Trimming took 7 bases from V and 6 from J; bases not matched to a gene: 26. The CDR3: CASTPDLDLRDRGGLAGELFF. CDR3 nucleotides: TGCGCCAGCACCCCTGATTTAGACCTCCGGGACAGGGGTGGGTTAGCCGGGGAGCTGTTTTTT.

This clone was seen only once. This rearrangement joins TRBV7-2 to TRBJ2-7; 10 bases are shared with TRBD1. With 4 bases clipped from V and 12 bases from J, the junction kept 9 bases outside the gene matches. Germline V CDR1 and CDR2: SGHTA, FQGNSA. The CDR3 length is 13 residues. CDR3 coding DNA: TGTGCCAGCAGCTACACCCCGGGACAGGGGTCGTACTTC. Translation: CASSYTPGQGSYF.

The gene calls are TRBV5-6 and TRBJ1-5; D not certain. V dropped 0 bases and J dropped 6 bases, with 13 bases sitting between them. This CDR3 is built from 15 residues. Per germline, CDR1 SGHDT and CDR2 YYEEEE. In DNA form, the CDR3 reads TGTGCCAGCAGCTTGGGTCTCCAGTCGCCTCAGCCCCAGCATTTT. This gives the protein CASSLGLQSPQPQHF.

This clone was seen only a few times. The chain links TRBV30 to TRBJ1-4, with D unclear. The length of the CDR3 is 13 residues. V gave up 3 bases and J gave up 8 bases, with 13 bases separating them. Germline V gives CDR1 GTSNPN, CDR2 SVGIG (reference sequence). The CDR3 is CAWSSTMEEKLFF. The CDR3 DNA reads TGTGCCTGGAGCTCAACGATGGAAGAAAAACTGTTTTTT.

The chain employs TRBV29-1 and TRBJ2-2; D is ambiguous. The V end was cut by 0 bases, the J end by 4 bases, with 9 bases between. Germline assignment: CDR1 SQVTM and CDR2 ANQGSEA. The CDR3 length is 14 residues. CDR3: CSVEDTGITGELFF. In nucleotides, the CDR3 is TGCAGCGTTGAAGATACGGGTATCACCGGGGAGCTGTTTTTT.

V usage is TRBV28 and J usage is TRBJ2-1; D could derive from TRBD1 or TRBD2 (5 bases each). V lost 6 bases to trimming and J lost 8 bases, with 26 bases between them. The CDR3 runs 17 residues. CDR1 MDHEN and CDR2 SYDVKM come from the germline V gene. CDR3 sequence: CASRLRVPGPFGDEQFF. CDR3 in DNA: TGTGCCAGCAGGCTCAGGGTACCGGGGCCTTTTGGGGATGAGCAGTTCTTC.

The chain combines TRBV7-9 with TRBJ2-2, with a possible D match to TRBD1 (6 bases). V shed 1 base and J shed 3 bases, with 12 bases lying between them. Germline loops: CDR1 SEHNR, CDR2 FQNEAQ (reference sequence). The CDR3 extends over 16 amino acids. CDR3 region: CASSLGQGSDTGELFF. For the CDR3, the DNA is TGTGCCAGCAGCTTAGGGCAGGGGTCGGACACCGGGGAGCTGTTTTTT.

The genes are TRBV4-3 and TRBJ1-5; TRBD1 might be the D (5 bases). The length of the CDR3 is 15 residues. V lost 4 bases and J 7 bases, leaving 17 bases between the germline ends. CDR1 and CDR2 from the germline V gene are LGHNA and YSLEER. The chain's CDR3 is CASSLDPGVGQPQHF. The CDR3 DNA reads TGCGCCAGCAGCCTAGATCCGGGGGTCGGCCAGCCCCAGCATTTT.

The V gene is TRBV7-9, the J gene TRBJ2-5; no reliable D call. CDR1 is SEHNR and CDR2 is FQNEAQ in the germline V gene (reference sequence). The CDR3 runs to 15 residues. Trimming removed 1 base from V and 1 base from J, with 10 bases in between. The CDR3 nucleotides are TGTGCCAGCAGCTTAGAGGCGAGACCCCAAGAGACCCAGTACTTC. Translation: CASSLEARPQETQYF. Together with reference TRBV7-9 and TRBJ2-5, the CDR3 gives the full variable domain: DTGVSQNPRHKITKRGQNVTFRCDPISEHNRLYWYRQTLGQGPEFLTYFQNEAQLEKSRLLSDRFSAERPKGSFSTLEIQRTEQGDSAMYLCASSLEARPQETQYFGPGTRLLVL.

This chain uses TRBV6-5 with TRBJ1-2; a weak D match, TRBD1 (5 bases). Trimming removed 4 bases at V and 0 bases at J, with 6 bases between. Germline V gene data show CDR1 as MNHEY and CDR2 as SVGAGI. The CDR3 loop spans 13 amino acids. The chain's CDR3 is CASSSQANYGYTF. Here the CDR3 DNA reads TGTGCCAGCAGTTCACAGGCTAACTATGGCTACACCTTC.

The V gene is TRBV7-9, the J gene TRBJ2-1; possible D gene TRBD2, 5 bases. This CDR3 is built from 16 residues. The V gene's germline CDR1 is SEHNR and CDR2 FQNEAQ (reference sequence). Trimming removed 4 bases at V and 6 bases at J, with 19 bases between. CDR3 in amino acids: CASSSHHEREPNEQFF. The CDR3 DNA reads as TGTGCCAGCAGCTCCCACCATGAGAGGGAACCCAATGAGCAGTTCTTC.

In this sample, this clone turned up a few times. The gene calls are TRBV5-1 and TRBJ1-2; D might be TRBD1 (5 bases). CDR1 is SGHRS, CDR2 YFSETQ, per germline. The CDR3 contains 16 residues. Deletions cut 4 bases from V and 4 bases from J, with 20 bases between. The CDR3 reads CASSPFGGGEGYGYTF. CDR3 nucleotide sequence: TGCGCCAGCAGCCCCTTCGGGGGAGGAGAAGGCTATGGCTACACCTTC.

This clone came up once. The J gene is TRBJ2-3, the V gene TRBV5-4; 8 bases are a match to TRBD2. The CDR3 is made up of 15 amino acids. V shed 2 bases, J shed 6 bases, and the junction held 8 bases outside the gene matches. CDR1 is SGHNT and CDR2 is YYREEE in the germline V gene (reference sequence). Here the CDR3 reads CASSFRGGPGDTQYF. In DNA, the CDR3 is TGTGCCAGCAGCTTCCGCGGGGGGCCGGGGGATACGCAGTATTTT.

The gene calls are TRBV10-2 and TRBJ1-5, with D perhaps matching TRBD1 (5 bases). The germline CDR1 and CDR2 sequences are WSHSY and SAAADI. The CDR3 is 15 residues long. V lost 2 bases to trimming and J lost 3 bases, with 11 bases between them. For the CDR3, the DNA is TGCGCCAGCAGTGAGGCCGGGACCGCCAATCAGCCCCAGCATTTT. This codes for CASSEAGTANQPQHF.

The chain couples TRBV2 to TRBJ2-7; no clear D. Germline V gene lookup returns CDR1 SNHLY and CDR2 FYNNEI. Trimming left V 3 bases short and J 4 bases short, with 10 bases between. The CDR3 has 13 residues. The CDR3 region has the DNA TGTGCCAGCAGTGATAGACTGGCTTACGAGCAGTACGTC. Its translation: CASSDRLAYEQYV.

V gene TRBV5-1 combines with J gene TRBJ1-2, with 8 bases aligning to TRBD1. Germline CDR1 reads SGHRS; CDR2 reads YFSETQ. There are 15 residues in the CDR3. Trimming cost V 5 bases and J 3 bases; bases outside gene matches: 9. In DNA form, the CDR3 reads TGCGCCAGCAGGCTTGGGACAGGTAGAGACTATGGCTACACCTTC. Translating gives CASRLGTGRDYGYTF.

The CDR3 sequence: CASSQDPSYGEQYF. DNA for the CDR3: TGCGCCAGCAGCCAAGATCCTTCCTACGGGGAGCAGTACTTC. The chain links TRBV4-1 to TRBJ2-7; D call uncertain. The V gene lost 0 bases and the J gene lost 7 bases, with 13 bases spanning the gap. The germline CDR1 and CDR2 sequences are MGHRA and YSYEKL. The CDR3 is made up of 14 amino acids.

This chain joins TRBV19 and TRBJ1-2, with D uncertain. The germline V gene has CDR1 LNHDA and CDR2 SQIVND (reference sequence). Trimming shortened V by 5 bases and J by 4 bases, and 8 bases separated the two germline ends. This CDR3 has 12 residues. Here the CDR3 reads CASSPGLYGYTF. For the CDR3, the DNA is TGTGCCAGTAGTCCAGGACTCTATGGCTACACCTTC.

The J gene is TRBJ2-3, the V gene TRBV4-1; 8 bases fit TRBD1. Germline trimming cut 3 bases from V and 2 bases from J; bases unmatched to any gene: 10. The germline V gene encodes CDR1 MGHRA and CDR2 YSYEKL. The CDR3 length is 17 residues. In nucleotides, the CDR3 is TGCGCCAGCAGCCACAGACAGGGGCTACTTAACACAGATACGCAGTATTTT. Its translation is CASSHRQGLLNTDTQYF.

Here the CDR3 DNA reads TGTGCCACCTCCATACAGGGGAACTATGGCTACACCTTC. Amino acids: CATSIQGNYGYTF. This chain links TRBV15 with TRBJ1-2; TRBD1 matches at 7 bases. CDR1 and CDR2 (germline): LNHNV, YYDKDF (reference sequence). After removal of 8 bases from V and 2 bases from J, the junction contained 5 bases not matched to a gene. The CDR3 has 13 residues. Filled out from reference TRBV15 and TRBJ1-2, the complete variable domain reads DAMVIQNPRYQVTQFGKPVTLSCSQTLNHNVMYWYQQKSSQAPKLLFHYYDKDFNNEADTPDNFQSRRPNTSFCFLDIRSPGLGDTAMYLCATSIQGNYGYTFGSGTRLTVV.